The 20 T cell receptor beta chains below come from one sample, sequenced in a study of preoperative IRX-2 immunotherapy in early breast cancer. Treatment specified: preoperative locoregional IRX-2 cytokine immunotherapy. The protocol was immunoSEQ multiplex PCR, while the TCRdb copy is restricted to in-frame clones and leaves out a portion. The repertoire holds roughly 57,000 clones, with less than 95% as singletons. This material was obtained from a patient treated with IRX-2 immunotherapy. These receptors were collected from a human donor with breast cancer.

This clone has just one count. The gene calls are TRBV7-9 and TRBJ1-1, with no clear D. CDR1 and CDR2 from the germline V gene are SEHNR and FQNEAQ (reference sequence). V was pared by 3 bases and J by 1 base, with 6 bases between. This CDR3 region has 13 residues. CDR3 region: CASSLHKNTEAFF. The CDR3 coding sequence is TGTGCCAGCAGCTTGCACAAGAACACTGAAGCTTTCTTT.

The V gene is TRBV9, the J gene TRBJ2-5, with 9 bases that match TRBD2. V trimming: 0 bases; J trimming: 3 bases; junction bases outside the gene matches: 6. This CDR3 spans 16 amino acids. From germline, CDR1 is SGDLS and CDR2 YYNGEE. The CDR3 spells CASSVGWASGEETQYF. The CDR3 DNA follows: TGTGCCAGCAGCGTAGGCTGGGCTAGCGGGGAAGAGACCCAGTACTTC.

The CDR3: CASSYFPQMNTEAFF. The CDR3 nucleotides read TGTGCCAGCAGTTACTTCCCCCAGATGAACACTGAAGCTTTCTTT. The chain recombines TRBV6-5 with TRBJ1-1; D not certain. The CDR3 has 15 residues. V was pared by 1 base and J by 0 bases, with 9 bases between. Germline V CDR1 and CDR2: MNHEY, SVGAGI.

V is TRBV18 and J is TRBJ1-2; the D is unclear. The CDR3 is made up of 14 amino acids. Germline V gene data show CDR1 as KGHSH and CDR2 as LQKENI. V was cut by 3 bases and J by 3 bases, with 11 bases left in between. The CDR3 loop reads CASSPREVDYGYTF. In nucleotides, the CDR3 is TGTGCCAGCTCACCGAGGGAGGTTGACTATGGCTACACCTTC.

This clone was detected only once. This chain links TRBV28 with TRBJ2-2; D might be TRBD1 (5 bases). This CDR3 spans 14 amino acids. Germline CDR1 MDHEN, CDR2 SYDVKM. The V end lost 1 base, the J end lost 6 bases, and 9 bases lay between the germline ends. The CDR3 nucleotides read TGTGCCAGCAGTTTATCGCCAGGGTCCGGGGAGCTGTTTTTT. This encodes CASSLSPGSGELFF.

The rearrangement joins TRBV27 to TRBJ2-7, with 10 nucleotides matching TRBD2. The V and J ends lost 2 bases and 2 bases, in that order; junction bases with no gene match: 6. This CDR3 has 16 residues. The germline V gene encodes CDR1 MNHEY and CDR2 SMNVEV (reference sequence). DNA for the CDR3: TGTGCCAGCAGTTTACTAGCGGGAGTTGGCCCCTACGAGCAGTACTTC. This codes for CASSLLAGVGPYEQYF.

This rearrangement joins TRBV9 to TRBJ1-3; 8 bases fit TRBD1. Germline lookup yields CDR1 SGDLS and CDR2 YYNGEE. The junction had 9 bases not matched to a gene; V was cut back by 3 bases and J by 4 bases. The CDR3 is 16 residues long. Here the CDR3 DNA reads TGTGCCAGCAGCGACCAGGGGGCGGGGGTCGGAAACACCATATATTTT. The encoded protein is CASSDQGAGVGNTIYF.

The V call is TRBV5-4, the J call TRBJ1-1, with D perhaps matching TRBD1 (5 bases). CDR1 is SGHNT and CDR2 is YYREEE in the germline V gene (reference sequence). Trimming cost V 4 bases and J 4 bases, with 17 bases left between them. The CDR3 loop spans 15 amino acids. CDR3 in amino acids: CASSGTAKGSTEAFF. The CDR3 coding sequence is TGTGCCAGCAGCGGGACGGCCAAGGGATCCACTGAAGCTTTCTTT.

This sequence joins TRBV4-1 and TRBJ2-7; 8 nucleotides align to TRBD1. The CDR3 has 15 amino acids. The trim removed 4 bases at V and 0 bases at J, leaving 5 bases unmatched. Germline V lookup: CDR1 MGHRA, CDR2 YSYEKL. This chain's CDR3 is CASSPWTGRSYEQYF. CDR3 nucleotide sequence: TGCGCCAGCAGCCCTTGGACAGGGCGCTCCTACGAGCAGTACTTC.

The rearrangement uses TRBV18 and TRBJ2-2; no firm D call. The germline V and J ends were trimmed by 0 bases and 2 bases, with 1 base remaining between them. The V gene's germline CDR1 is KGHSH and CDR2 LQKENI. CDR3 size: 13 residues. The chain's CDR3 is CASSPPNTGELFF. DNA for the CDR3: TGTGCCAGCTCACCACCCAACACCGGGGAGCTGTTTTTT.

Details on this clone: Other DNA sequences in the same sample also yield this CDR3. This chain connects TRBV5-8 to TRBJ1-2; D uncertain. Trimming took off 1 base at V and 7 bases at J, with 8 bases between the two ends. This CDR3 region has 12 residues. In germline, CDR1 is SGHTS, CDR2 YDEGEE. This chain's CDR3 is CASSLKQGGYTF. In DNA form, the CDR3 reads TGTGCCAGCAGCTTGAAACAAGGTGGCTACACCTTC.

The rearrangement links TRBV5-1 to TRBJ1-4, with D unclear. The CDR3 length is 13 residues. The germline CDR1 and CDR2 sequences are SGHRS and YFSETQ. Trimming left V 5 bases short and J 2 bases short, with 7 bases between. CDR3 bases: TGCGCCAGCAGTCGGTGGACTAATGAAAAACTGTTTTTT. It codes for CASSRWTNEKLFF.

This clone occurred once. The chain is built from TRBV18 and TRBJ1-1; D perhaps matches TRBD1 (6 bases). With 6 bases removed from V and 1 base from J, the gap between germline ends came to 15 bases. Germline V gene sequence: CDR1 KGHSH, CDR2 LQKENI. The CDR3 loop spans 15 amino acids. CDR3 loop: CASSTLTGRNTEAFF. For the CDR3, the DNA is TGTGCCAGCTCTACCCTAACAGGGAGGAACACTGAAGCTTTCTTT.

The CDR3 bases are TGCGCCAGCAGCCAAGCAGCGGCTCAAGAGACCCAGTACTTC. Translating gives CASSQAAAQETQYF. The rearrangement joins TRBV4-3 to TRBJ2-5; the D gene is possibly TRBD2 (5 bases). This CDR3 contains 14 residues. Trimming left V 1 base short and J 2 bases short, with 8 bases between. Looked up from germline, CDR1 is LGHNA and CDR2 is YSLEER.

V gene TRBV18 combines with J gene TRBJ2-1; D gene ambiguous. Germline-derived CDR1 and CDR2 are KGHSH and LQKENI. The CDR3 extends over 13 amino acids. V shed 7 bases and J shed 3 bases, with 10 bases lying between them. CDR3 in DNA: TGTGCCAGCTACGAGAATAACTACAATGAGCAGTTCTTC. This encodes CASYENNYNEQFF.

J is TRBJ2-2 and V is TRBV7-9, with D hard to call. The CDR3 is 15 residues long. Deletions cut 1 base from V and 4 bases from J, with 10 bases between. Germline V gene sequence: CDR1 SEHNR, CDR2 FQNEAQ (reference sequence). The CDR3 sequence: CASSLDDPRTGELFF. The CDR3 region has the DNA TGTGCCAGCAGCTTAGATGACCCGCGCACCGGGGAGCTGTTTTTT.

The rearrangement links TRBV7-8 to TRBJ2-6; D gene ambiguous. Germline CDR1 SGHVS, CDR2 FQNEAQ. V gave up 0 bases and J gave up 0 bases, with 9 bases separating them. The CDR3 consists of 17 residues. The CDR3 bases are TGTGCCAGCAGCTTAGCGAGAACCATCTCTGGGGCCAACGTCCTGACTTTC. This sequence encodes CASSLARTISGANVLTF.

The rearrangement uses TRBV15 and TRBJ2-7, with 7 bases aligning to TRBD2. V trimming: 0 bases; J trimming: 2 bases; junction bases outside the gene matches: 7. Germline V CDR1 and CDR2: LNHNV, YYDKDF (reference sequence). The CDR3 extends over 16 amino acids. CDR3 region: CATSRDTLAQPYEQYF. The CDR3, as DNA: TGTGCCACCAGCAGAGATACACTAGCGCAACCCTACGAGCAGTACTTC.

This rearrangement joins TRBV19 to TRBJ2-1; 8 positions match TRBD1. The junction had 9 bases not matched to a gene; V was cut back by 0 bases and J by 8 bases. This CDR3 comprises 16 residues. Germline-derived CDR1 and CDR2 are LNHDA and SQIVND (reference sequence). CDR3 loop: CASSIDLAGGLDEQFF. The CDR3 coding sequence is TGTGCCAGTAGTATAGACTTGGCAGGGGGCTTGGATGAGCAGTTCTTC. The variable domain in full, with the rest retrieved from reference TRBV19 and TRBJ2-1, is DGGITQSPKYLFRKEGQNVTLSCEQNLNHDAMYWYRQDPGQGLRLIYYSQIVNDFQKGDIAEGYSVSREKKESFPLTVTSAQKNPTAFYLCASSIDLAGGLDEQFFGPGTRLTVL.

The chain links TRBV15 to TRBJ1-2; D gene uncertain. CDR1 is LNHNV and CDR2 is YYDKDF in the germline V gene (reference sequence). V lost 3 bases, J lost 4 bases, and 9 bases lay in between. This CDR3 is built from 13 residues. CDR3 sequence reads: CATSSGRLYGYTF. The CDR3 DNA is TGTGCCACCAGCAGTGGACGGCTCTATGGCTACACCTTC.